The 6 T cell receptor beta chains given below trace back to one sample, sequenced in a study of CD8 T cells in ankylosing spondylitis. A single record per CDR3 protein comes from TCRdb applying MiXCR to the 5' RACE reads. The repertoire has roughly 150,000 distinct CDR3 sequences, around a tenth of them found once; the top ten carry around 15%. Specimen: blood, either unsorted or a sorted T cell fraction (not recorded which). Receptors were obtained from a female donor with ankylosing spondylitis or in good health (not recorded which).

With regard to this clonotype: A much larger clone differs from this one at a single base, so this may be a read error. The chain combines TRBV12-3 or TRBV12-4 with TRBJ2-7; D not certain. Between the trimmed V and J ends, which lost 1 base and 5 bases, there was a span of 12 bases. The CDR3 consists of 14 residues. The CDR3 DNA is TGTGCCAGCAGTTTAGGGGAATCATACAACGAGCAGTACTTC. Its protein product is CASSLGESYNEQYF.

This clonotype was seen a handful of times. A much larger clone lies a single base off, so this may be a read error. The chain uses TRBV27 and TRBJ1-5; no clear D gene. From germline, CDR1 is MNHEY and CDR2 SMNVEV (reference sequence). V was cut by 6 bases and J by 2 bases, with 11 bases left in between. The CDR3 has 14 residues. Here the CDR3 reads CASSSSVRNQPQHF. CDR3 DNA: TGTGCCAGCAGCTCCAGTGTTCGCAATCAGCCCCAGCATTTT.

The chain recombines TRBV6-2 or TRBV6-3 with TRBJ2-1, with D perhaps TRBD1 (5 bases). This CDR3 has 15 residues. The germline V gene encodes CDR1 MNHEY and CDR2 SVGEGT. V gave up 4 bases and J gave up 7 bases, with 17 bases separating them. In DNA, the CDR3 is TGTGCCAGCAGTTCATACATAGCTGGGGCAAATGAGCAGTTCTTC. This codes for CASSSYIAGANEQFF.

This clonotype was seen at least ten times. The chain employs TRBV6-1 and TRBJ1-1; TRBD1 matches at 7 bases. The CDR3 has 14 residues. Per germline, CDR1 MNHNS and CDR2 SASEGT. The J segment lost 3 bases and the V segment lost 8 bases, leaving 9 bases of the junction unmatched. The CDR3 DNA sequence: TGTGCCAGCCCATTTGGACAGGATGACACTGAAGCTTTCTTT. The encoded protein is CASPFGQDDTEAFF.

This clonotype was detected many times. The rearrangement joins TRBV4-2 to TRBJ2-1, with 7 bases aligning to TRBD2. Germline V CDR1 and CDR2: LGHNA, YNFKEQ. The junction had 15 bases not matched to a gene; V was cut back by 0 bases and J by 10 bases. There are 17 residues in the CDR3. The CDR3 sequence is CASSQDGLSGNSGEQFF. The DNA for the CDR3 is TGTGCCAGCAGCCAAGACGGACTGAGCGGGAACTCAGGGGAGCAGTTCTTC.

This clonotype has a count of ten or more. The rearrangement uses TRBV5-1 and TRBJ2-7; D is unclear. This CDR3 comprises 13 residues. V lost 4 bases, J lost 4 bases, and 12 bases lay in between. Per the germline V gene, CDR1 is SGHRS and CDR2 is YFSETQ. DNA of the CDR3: TGCGCCAGCAGCCCCCCTGGAGATTACGAGCAGTACTTC. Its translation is CASSPPGDYEQYF. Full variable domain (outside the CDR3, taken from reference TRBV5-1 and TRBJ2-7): KAGVTQTPRYLIKTRGQQVTLSCSPISGHRSVSWYQQTPGQGLQFLFEYFSETQRNKGNFPGRFSGRQFSNSRSEMNVSTLELGDSALYLCASSPPGDYEQYFGPGTRLTVT.